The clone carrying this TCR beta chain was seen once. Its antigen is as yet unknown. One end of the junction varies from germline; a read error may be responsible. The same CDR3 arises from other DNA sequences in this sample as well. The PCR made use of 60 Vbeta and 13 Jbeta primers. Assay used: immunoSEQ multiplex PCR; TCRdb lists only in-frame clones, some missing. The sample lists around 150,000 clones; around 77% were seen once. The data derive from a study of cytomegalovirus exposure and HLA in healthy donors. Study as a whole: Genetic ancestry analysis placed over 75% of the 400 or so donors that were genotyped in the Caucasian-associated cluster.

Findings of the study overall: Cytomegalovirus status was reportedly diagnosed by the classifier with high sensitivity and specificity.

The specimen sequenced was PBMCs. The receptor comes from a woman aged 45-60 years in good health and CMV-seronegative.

The CDR3: CASSPGQRQYF. The DNA for the CDR3 is TGTGCCAGCAGCCCGGGACAAAGGCAGTATTTC. The V gene is TRBV6-1, the J gene TRBJ2-7; D might be TRBD1 (6 bases). The CDR3 runs to 11 residues. Germline loops: CDR1 MNHNS, CDR2 SASEGT.